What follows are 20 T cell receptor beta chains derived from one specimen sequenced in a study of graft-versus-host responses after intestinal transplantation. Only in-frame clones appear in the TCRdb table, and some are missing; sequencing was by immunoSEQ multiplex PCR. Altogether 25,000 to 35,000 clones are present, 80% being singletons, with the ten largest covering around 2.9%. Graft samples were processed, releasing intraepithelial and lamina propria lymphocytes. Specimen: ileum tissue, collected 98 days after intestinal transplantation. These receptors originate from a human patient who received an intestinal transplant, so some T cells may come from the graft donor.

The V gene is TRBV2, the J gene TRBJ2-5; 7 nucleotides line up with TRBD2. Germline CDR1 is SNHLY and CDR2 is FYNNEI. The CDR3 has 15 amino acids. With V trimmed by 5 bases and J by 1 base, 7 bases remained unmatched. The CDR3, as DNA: TGTGCCAGCAGTCCTTACCCGGGGGGCCAAGAGACCCAGTACTTC. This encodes CASSPYPGGQETQYF.

The CDR3 reads CAWGRFSGGLTDTQYF. The CDR3 DNA is TGTGCCTGGGGGAGATTTAGCGGGGGCCTCACAGATACGCAGTATTTT. The chain recombines TRBV30 with TRBJ2-3, with 9 bases fitting TRBD2. The V segment lost 5 bases and the J segment 2 bases; nucleotides outside the gene matches: 11. CDR3 length: 16 amino acids. The germline CDR1 and CDR2 sequences are GTSNPN and SVGIG (reference sequence). The full variable domain, in which reference TRBV30 and TRBJ2-3 provide the parts outside the CDR3, is SQTIHQWPATLVQPVGSPLSLECTVEGTSNPNLYWYRQAAGRGLQLLFYSVGIGQISSEVPQNLSASRPQDRQFILSSKKLLLSDSGFYLCAWGRFSGGLTDTQYFGPGTRLTVL.

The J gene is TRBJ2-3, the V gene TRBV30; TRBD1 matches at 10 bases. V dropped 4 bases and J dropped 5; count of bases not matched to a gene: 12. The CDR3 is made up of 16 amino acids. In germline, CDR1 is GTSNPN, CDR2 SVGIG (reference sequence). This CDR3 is CAWTAGDRGRKDTQYF. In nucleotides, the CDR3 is TGTGCCTGGACGGCCGGCGACAGGGGGCGAAAAGATACGCAGTATTTT.

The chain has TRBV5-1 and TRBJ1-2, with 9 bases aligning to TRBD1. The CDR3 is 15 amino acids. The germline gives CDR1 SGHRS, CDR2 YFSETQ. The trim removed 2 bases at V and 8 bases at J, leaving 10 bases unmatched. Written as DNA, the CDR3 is TGCGCCAGCAGCTTTGGGGACAGGGATTTGGGCGGCTACACCTTC. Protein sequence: CASSFGDRDLGGYTF.

CDR3 residues: CASINGNEQFF. CDR3 nucleotides: TGTGCCAGCATCAACGGCAATGAGCAGTTCTTC. The chain is built from TRBV6-5 and TRBJ2-1, with D unresolved. The V gene's germline CDR1 is MNHEY and CDR2 SVGAGI. Between the trimmed V and J ends, which lost 7 bases and 6 bases, there was a span of 7 bases. CDR3 length: 11 residues.

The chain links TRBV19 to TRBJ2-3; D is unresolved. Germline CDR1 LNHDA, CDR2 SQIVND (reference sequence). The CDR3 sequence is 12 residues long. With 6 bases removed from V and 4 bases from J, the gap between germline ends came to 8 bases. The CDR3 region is CASRDWADTQYF. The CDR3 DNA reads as TGTGCCAGTAGAGATTGGGCAGATACGCAGTATTTT.

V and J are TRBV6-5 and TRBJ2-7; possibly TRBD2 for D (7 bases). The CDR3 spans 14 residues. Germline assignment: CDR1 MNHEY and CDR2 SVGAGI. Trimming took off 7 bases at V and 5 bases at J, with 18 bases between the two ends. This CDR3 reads CASTPGGRGHEQYF. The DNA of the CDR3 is TGTGCCAGCACCCCGGGGGGCAGGGGCCACGAGCAGTACTTC.

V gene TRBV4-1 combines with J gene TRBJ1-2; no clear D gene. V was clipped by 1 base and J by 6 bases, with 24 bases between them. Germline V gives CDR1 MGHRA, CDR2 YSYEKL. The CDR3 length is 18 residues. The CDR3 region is CASSQGGDINPSLDGYTF. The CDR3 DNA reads TGCGCCAGCAGCCAAGGCGGCGACATTAACCCCTCTCTGGATGGCTACACCTTC.

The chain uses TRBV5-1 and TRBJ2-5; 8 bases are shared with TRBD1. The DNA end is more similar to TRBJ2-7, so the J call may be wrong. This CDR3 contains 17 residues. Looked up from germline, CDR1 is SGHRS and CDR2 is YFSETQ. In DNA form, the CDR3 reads TGCGCCAGCAGCTTGACCCACACAGGACAGGGCTCCTACGAGCAGTACTTC. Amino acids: CASSLTHTGQGSYEQYF.

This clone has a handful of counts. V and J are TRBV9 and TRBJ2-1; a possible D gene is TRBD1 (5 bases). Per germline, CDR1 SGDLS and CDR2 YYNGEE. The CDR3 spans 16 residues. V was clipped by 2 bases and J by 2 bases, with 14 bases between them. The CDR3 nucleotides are TGTGCCAGCAGCGTCAGGGCATTCAATACCTACAATGAGCAGTTCTTC. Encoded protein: CASSVRAFNTYNEQFF.

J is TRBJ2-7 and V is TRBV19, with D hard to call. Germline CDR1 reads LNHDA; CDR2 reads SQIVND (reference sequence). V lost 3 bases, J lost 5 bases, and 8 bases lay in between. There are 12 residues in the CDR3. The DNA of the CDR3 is TGTGCCAGTAGTATCTGGGGAAACGAGCAGTACTTC. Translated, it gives CASSIWGNEQYF. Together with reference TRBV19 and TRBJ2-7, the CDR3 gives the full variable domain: DGGITQSPKYLFRKEGQNVTLSCEQNLNHDAMYWYRQDPGQGLRLIYYSQIVNDFQKGDIAEGYSVSREKKESFPLTVTSAQKNPTAFYLCASSIWGNEQYFGPGTRLTVT.

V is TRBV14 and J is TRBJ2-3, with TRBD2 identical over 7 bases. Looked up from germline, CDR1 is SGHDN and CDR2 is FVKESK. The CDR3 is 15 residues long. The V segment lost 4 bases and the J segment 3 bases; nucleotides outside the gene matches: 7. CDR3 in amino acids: CASSLGGYRTDTQYF. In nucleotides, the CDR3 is TGTGCCAGCAGCCTCGGGGGGTATAGGACAGATACGCAGTATTTT.

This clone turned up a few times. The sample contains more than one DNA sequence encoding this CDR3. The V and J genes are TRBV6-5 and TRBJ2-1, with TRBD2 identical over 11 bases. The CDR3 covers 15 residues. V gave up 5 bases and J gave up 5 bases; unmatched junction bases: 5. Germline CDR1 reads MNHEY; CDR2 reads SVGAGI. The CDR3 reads CASSPSGGPNNEQFF. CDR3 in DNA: TGTGCCAGCAGTCCTAGCGGGGGGCCTAACAATGAGCAGTTCTTC.

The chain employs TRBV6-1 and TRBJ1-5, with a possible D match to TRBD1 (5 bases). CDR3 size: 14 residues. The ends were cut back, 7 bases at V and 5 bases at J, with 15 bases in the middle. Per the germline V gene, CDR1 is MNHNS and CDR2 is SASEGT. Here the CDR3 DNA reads TGTGCCAGCACCCGGGGGGGGATAGATCAGCCCCAGCATTTT. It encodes CASTRGGIDQPQHF.

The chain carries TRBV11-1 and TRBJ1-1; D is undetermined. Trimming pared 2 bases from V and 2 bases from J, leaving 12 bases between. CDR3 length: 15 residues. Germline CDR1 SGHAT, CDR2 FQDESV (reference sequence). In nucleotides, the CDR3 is TGTGCCAGCAGCTTAAGTCGCTTCCTTAACACTGAAGCTTTCTTT. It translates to CASSLSRFLNTEAFF.

The DNA of the CDR3 is TGTGCCAGCAGCTTAGACTCACTAGCGGGGATGTACAATGAGCAGTTCTTC. Protein: CASSLDSLAGMYNEQFF. This chain uses TRBV7-2 with TRBJ2-1; 10 nucleotides match TRBD2. The CDR3 is 17 amino acids. J was trimmed by 4 bases and V by 1 base; bases with no gene match: 7. Per the germline V gene, CDR1 is SGHTA and CDR2 is FQGNSA. Complete variable domain (other parts from reference TRBV7-2 and TRBJ2-1): GAGVSQSPSNKVTEKGKDVELRCDPISGHTALYWYRQSLGQGLEFLIYFQGNSAPDKSGLPSDRFSAERTGGSVSTLTIQRTQQEDSAVYLCASSLDSLAGMYNEQFFGPGTRLTVL.

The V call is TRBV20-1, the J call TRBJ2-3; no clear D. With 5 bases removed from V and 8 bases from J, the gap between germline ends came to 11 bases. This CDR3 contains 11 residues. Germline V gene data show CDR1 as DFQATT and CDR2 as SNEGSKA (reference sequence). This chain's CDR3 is CSAQFGPTQYF. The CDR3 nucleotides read TGCAGTGCTCAGTTCGGGCCTACGCAGTATTTT.

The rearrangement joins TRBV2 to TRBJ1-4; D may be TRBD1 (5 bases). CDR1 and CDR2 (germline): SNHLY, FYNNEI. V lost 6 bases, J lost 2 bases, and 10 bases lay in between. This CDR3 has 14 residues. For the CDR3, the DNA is TGTGCCAGCAGGGAGGGGTCGACTAATGAAAAACTGTTTTTT. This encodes CASREGSTNEKLFF.

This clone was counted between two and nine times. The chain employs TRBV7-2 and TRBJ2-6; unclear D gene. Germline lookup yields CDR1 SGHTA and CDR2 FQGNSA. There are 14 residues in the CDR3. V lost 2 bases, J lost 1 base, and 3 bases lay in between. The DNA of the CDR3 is TGTGCCAGCAGCTTAAGGTCTGGGGCCAACGTCCTGACTTTC. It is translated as CASSLRSGANVLTF.

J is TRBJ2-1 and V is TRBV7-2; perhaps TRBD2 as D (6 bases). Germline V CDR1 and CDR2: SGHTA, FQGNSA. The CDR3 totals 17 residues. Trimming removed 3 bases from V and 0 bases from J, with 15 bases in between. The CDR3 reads CASSFLAALRSYNEQFF. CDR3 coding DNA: TGTGCCAGCAGCTTTTTAGCGGCTCTCCGCTCCTACAATGAGCAGTTCTTC.